This is a list of T cell receptor beta chains from one sample in a study of shared clonotypes between healthy human individuals. Data came from immunoSEQ multiplex PCR; TCRdb stores just in-frame clones and leaves some out. The profile shows more than 2,000,000 clones, approximately 92% of them singletons. The material sequenced was naive CD4+ T cells sorted from blood. The receptors were sampled from a man between 18 and 35 years old in good health. Both conserved end residues are part of each CDR3. The order of the fields is J gene, V gene, CDR3 protein.

j_call: TRBJ1-5
v_call: TRBV2
cdr3_aa: CASSEADSNQPQHF

j_call: TRBJ1-5
v_call: TRBV30
cdr3_aa: CAWSSPRGDSNQPQHF

j_call: TRBJ2-7
v_call: TRBV7-8
cdr3_aa: CASSLELGMAYEQYF

j_call: TRBJ1-4
v_call: TRBV9
cdr3_aa: CASSALSGTGGKLFF

j_call: TRBJ1-1
v_call: TRBV11-2
cdr3_aa: CASSQDSGASEAFF

j_call: TRBJ1-6
v_call: TRBV30
cdr3_aa: CALNRDSSSYNSPLHF

j_call: TRBJ2-2
v_call: TRBV6-6
cdr3_aa: CASSYSSTMGGMLFF

j_call: TRBJ2-2
v_call: TRBV27
cdr3_aa: CASSQRGVPGELFF

j_call: TRBJ2-2
v_call: TRBV28
cdr3_aa: CASQSRGELFF

j_call: TRBJ2-7
v_call: TRBV18
cdr3_aa: CASSRGGSYEQYF

j_call: TRBJ2-2
v_call: TRBV11-2
cdr3_aa: CASRAIAGVVGELFF

j_call: TRBJ2-4
v_call: TRBV6-1
cdr3_aa: CASSEAEVGAKNIQYF

j_call: TRBJ1-2
v_call: TRBV30
cdr3_aa: CAWSVLWGGGYGYTF

j_call: TRBJ1-3
v_call: TRBV28
cdr3_aa: CASSYHSASGNTIYF

j_call: TRBJ1-2
v_call: TRBV30
cdr3_aa: CAWSVQSTGGHGYTF

j_call: TRBJ2-7
v_call: TRBV30
cdr3_aa: CAWSARTGGYEQYF

j_call: TRBJ1-4
v_call: TRBV7-9
cdr3_aa: CASSLDGPLGTNEKLFF

j_call: TRBJ2-7
v_call: TRBV18
cdr3_aa: CASSPAGRLYEQYF

j_call: TRBJ2-3
v_call: TRBV2
cdr3_aa: CASRGDSWGDTQYF

j_call: TRBJ2-7
v_call: TRBV10-3
cdr3_aa: CAINSDLREQYF

j_call: TRBJ2-3
v_call: TRBV6-1
cdr3_aa: CASGGAVPPDTQYF

j_call: TRBJ2-7
v_call: TRBV6-4
cdr3_aa: CTSSVQGGYEQYF

j_call: TRBJ2-5
v_call: TRBV7-2
cdr3_aa: CASSRTGLQETQYF

j_call: TRBJ2-7
v_call: TRBV6-6
cdr3_aa: CASHAGGRRNEQYF

j_call: TRBJ2-7
v_call: TRBV2
cdr3_aa: CASRFPGQGSYEQYF

j_call: TRBJ2-7
v_call: TRBV19
cdr3_aa: CASSFSSGPRWEQYF

j_call: TRBJ2-7
v_call: TRBV27
cdr3_aa: CASSLYGSYEQYF

j_call: TRBJ2-7
v_call: TRBV6-1
cdr3_aa: CASSEAQGANEQYF

j_call: TRBJ1-5
v_call: TRBV5-1
cdr3_aa: CASSQGQGEPQHF

j_call: TRBJ2-4
v_call: TRBV19
cdr3_aa: CASSTQGPRAKNIQYF

j_call: TRBJ1-1
v_call: TRBV7-9
cdr3_aa: CASSLEGTRNTEAFF

j_call: TRBJ2-5
v_call: TRBV15
cdr3_aa: CATSRDNSRETQYF

j_call: TRBJ2-5
v_call: TRBV6-1
cdr3_aa: CASSEGGLAEETQYF

j_call: TRBJ2-1
v_call: TRBV9
cdr3_aa: CASSHARAAYNEQFF

j_call: TRBJ1-1
v_call: TRBV5-4
cdr3_aa: CASSHPGEGNEAFF

j_call: TRBJ1-2
v_call: TRBV28
cdr3_aa: CASRETGGNYGYTF

j_call: TRBJ2-3
v_call: TRBV7-9
cdr3_aa: CASSLGYTQYF

j_call: TRBJ1-2
v_call: TRBV18
cdr3_aa: CASSPGGGYGYTF

j_call: TRBJ1-5
v_call: TRBV5-1
cdr3_aa: CASSLAGVGNQPQHF

j_call: TRBJ1-6
v_call: TRBV27
cdr3_aa: CASSLSYNSPLHF

j_call: TRBJ2-5
v_call: TRBV11-3
cdr3_aa: CASSPGTAKETQYF

j_call: TRBJ1-1
v_call: TRBV28
cdr3_aa: CASSREIAGGLEAFF

j_call: TRBJ1-6
v_call: TRBV18
cdr3_aa: CASSRTTGTSDNSPLHF

j_call: TRBJ2-1
v_call: TRBV5-1
cdr3_aa: CASSLGLAVGNEQFF

j_call: TRBJ1-1
v_call: TRBV6-1
cdr3_aa: CASIQRAEAFF

j_call: TRBJ2-7
v_call: TRBV10-3
cdr3_aa: CAISGASGAYEQYF

j_call: TRBJ2-7
v_call: TRBV10-2
cdr3_aa: CASSGLEFKQYF

j_call: TRBJ2-7
v_call: TRBV11-2
cdr3_aa: CASSLTRGPSGRPPYEQYF

j_call: TRBJ1-1
v_call: TRBV5-6
cdr3_aa: CASSLGGLNTEAFF